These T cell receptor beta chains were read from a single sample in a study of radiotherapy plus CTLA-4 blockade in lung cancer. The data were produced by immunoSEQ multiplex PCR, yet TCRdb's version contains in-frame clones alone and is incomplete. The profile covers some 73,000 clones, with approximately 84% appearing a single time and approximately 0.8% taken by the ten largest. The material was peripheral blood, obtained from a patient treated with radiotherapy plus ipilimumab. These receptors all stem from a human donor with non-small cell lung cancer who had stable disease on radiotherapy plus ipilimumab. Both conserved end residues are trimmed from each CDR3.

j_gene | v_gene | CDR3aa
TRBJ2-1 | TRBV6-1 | ASRGETNEQF
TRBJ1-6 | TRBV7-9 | ASSLAGAGYNSPLH
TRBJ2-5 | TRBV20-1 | SARRGETQY
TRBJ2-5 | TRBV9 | ASSVGGRETQY
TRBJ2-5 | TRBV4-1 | ASSQAASSRGGETQY
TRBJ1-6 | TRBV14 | ASSQEAGQGHSPLH
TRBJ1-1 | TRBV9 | ASSVGRLRNTEAF
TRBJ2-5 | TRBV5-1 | ASTVGLAQETQY
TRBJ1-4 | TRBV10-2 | ASSAMGEKLF
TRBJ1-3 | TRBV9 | ASSEGDPTGRGNTIY
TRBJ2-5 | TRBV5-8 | ASSLITGGGQETQY
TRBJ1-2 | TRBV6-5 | ASSEEKQGGSA
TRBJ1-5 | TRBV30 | AWSQGISQPQH
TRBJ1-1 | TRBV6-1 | ASSESAEAF
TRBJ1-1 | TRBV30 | AWSVGWLTEAF
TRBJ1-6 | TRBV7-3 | ASSLSGGPGSPLH
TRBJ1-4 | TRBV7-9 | ASSVPTGANEKLF
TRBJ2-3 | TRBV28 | ASSQTIGDTQY
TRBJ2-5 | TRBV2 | ASKEGGGETQY
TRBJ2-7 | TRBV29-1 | SVAEGYEQY
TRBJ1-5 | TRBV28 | ASSFQQGAGQPQH
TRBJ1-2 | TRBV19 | ASNAGQGGYT
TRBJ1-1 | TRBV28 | ASSPRSVGETEAF
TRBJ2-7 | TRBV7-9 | ASSLVDTSYEQY
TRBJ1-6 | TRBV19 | ASRQVDNSPLH
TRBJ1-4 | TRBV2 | ASSETTVTVEKLF
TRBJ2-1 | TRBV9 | ASSELQGRIGNEQF
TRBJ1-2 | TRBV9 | ASQGGFYGYT
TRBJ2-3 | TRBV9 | ASSPATDTQY